These 18 T cell receptor beta chains were all obtained from the same sample, sequenced in a study of naive and memory T cell subsets. Both TRBC1 and TRBC2 were covered by a beta constant-region primer of two equimolar oligonucleotides. Ligated cDNA was amplified by four rounds of PCR with nested alpha and beta constant-region primers and SP2. TCRdb reanalysed the UMI-ligation and nested PCR reads using MiXCR and keeps one entry per CDR3 protein. The table lists roughly 97,000 distinct CDR3 sequences, 14% of them singletons. General study results and limits: Naive repertoires, especially CD8, held a few larger clonotypes, possibly memory cells re-expressing CD45RA.

Their antigen targets remain unknown. Sequenced sample: naive CD8+ T cells from blood. The receptors stem from a human donor in good health.

A few counts support this clonotype. The chain combines TRBV29-1 with TRBJ1-5, with D hard to call. Trimming stripped 8 bases from V and 7 bases from J, with 21 bases between. This CDR3 comprises 14 residues. From germline, CDR1 is SQVTM and CDR2 ANQGSEA. The CDR3 here is CSYTVPSTGQPQHF. In DNA, the CDR3 is TGCAGCTATACAGTCCCATCCACGGGGCAGCCCCAGCATTTT.

This clonotype was found many times. The chain couples TRBV12-3 or TRBV12-4 to TRBJ1-2, with a tentative D call TRBD1 (6 bases). V lost 3 bases and J lost 2, with 19 bases in between. The CDR3 extends over 17 amino acids. DNA of the CDR3: TGTGCCAGCAGTTTGAGCCCCTGGGGGGGCGGGAACTATGGCTACACCTTC. It yields the protein CASSLSPWGGGNYGYTF.

This clonotype has just a few counts. The genes are TRBV27 and TRBJ1-5; D remains unclear. V was trimmed by 5 bases and J by 0 bases, leaving 11 bases between them. The CDR3 is 15 amino acids. CDR1 is MNHEY and CDR2 is SMNVEV in the germline V gene (reference sequence). The CDR3 DNA reads as TGTGCCAGCAGTCCGCCGGGGTATAGCAATCAGCCCCAGCATTTT. This encodes CASSPPGYSNQPQHF.

This clonotype was seen a handful of times. This chain uses TRBV6-4 with TRBJ2-2, with a possible D match to TRBD2 (6 bases). CDR3 length: 15 residues. Trimming stripped 9 bases from V and 2 bases from J, with 16 bases between. The germline V gene has CDR1 MRHNA and CDR2 SNTAGT. This CDR3 reads CASSPLAENTGELFF. DNA of the CDR3: TGTGCCAGTTCCCCGTTAGCGGAAAACACCGGGGAGCTGTTTTTT.

Many counts were recorded for this clonotype. The gene calls are TRBV7-2 and TRBJ2-3, with D unresolved. Between the trimmed V and J ends, which lost 1 base and 0 bases, there was a span of 8 bases. CDR1 and CDR2 (germline): SGHTA, FQGNSA. The CDR3 spans 15 residues. CDR3 nucleotides: TGTGCCAGCAGCTTAGGGGTAACTAGCACAGATACGCAGTATTTT. It translates to CASSLGVTSTDTQYF.

This clonotype was counted between two and nine times. V gene TRBV12-3 or TRBV12-4 combines with J gene TRBJ2-7, with TRBD1 identical over 8 bases. The CDR3 is made up of 14 amino acids. Trimming removed 6 bases from V and 4 bases from J; junction bases left unmatched: 8. CDR3 coding DNA: TGTGCCAGCAGCCCGGGACAGGTTAGGTACGAGCAGTACTTC. Amino acid sequence: CASSPGQVRYEQYF.

This clonotype was picked up many times. This chain links TRBV11-3 with TRBJ2-1, with D maybe TRBD2 (6 bases). This CDR3 comprises 14 residues. Deletions cut 5 bases from V and 4 bases from J, with 12 bases between. Germline V CDR1 and CDR2: SGHNT, YENEEA. The CDR3 region is CASSPLGGYNEQFF. CDR3 bases: TGTGCCAGCAGCCCACTGGGGGGATACAATGAGCAGTTCTTC.

The V and J genes are TRBV5-1 and TRBJ2-7, with D perhaps matching TRBD1 or TRBD2 (5 bases each). V lost 4 bases to trimming and J lost 5 bases, with 16 bases between them. The CDR3 is made up of 14 amino acids. Germline values: CDR1 SGHRS, CDR2 YFSETQ. The CDR3 DNA is TGCGCCAGCAGCCGCGGTGGGGGTGCCAACGAGCAGTACTTC. Amino acid sequence: CASSRGGGANEQYF. Using reference TRBV5-1 and TRBJ2-7 for the parts outside the CDR3, the full variable domain is KAGVTQTPRYLIKTRGQQVTLSCSPISGHRSVSWYQQTPGQGLQFLFEYFSETQRNKGNFPGRFSGRQFSNSRSEMNVSTLELGDSALYLCASSRGGGANEQYFGPGTRLTVT.

This clonotype occurred a few times. The rearrangement uses TRBV7-9 and TRBJ2-5, with 8 bases identical to TRBD2. The CDR3 consists of 13 residues. V lost 11 bases and J lost 2; bases outside the gene matches: 7. Germline V gene sequence: CDR1 SEHNR, CDR2 FQNEAQ (reference sequence). The CDR3 sequence is CAWGIAGQETQYF. The CDR3 bases are TGTGCCTGGGGGATAGCGGGGCAAGAGACCCAGTACTTC.

This clonotype was counted only a few times. The chain uses TRBV4-1 and TRBJ2-6, with 11 bases matching TRBD1. The CDR3 is made up of 17 amino acids. J gave up 4 bases and V 2 bases, and 4 bases lay outside the gene matches. Germline CDR1 MGHRA, CDR2 YSYEKL. CDR3 sequence reads: CASSQQDRGLGANVLTF. The DNA of the CDR3 is TGCGCCAGCAGCCAACAGGACAGGGGGCTCGGGGCCAACGTCCTGACTTTC.

The J gene is TRBJ2-7, the V gene TRBV27; D is unclear. The CDR3 is 10 residues long. Per the germline V gene, CDR1 is MNHEY and CDR2 is SMNVEV (reference sequence). Trimming left V 8 bases short and J 3 bases short, with 5 bases between. The DNA of the CDR3 is TGTGCCAGCGGGGACTACGAGCAGTACTTC. It yields the protein CASGDYEQYF.

This clonotype showed up many times. This chain uses TRBV6-5 with TRBJ1-2, with D perhaps matching TRBD1 (5 bases). Trimming took 5 bases from V and 8 from J, leaving 15 bases between them. Germline V lookup: CDR1 MNHEY, CDR2 SVGAGI. The CDR3 covers 13 residues. CDR3 loop: CASSDPWGDGYTF. DNA of the CDR3: TGTGCCAGCAGTGACCCCTGGGGGGACGGCTACACCTTC.

This clonotype was seen only a few times. The chain has TRBV5-1 and TRBJ2-7; tentative D call: TRBD2 (5 bases). Germline values: CDR1 SGHRS, CDR2 YFSETQ. V was pared by 4 bases and J by 6 bases, with 14 bases between. The length of the CDR3 is 13 residues. The CDR3 DNA reads as TGCGCCAGCAGCGTCACCGGGGAGCTCGAGCAGTACTTC. It encodes CASSVTGELEQYF.

In its sample, this clonotype was seen many times. The chain carries TRBV5-6 and TRBJ1-1; tentatively, D is TRBD1 (5 bases). The CDR3 totals 13 residues. Germline V gene sequence: CDR1 SGHDT, CDR2 YYEEEE. V dropped 4 bases and J dropped 1 base, with 8 bases sitting between them. The CDR3, as DNA: TGTGCCAGCAGCGATGGGGGGAACACTGAAGCTTTCTTT. Translation gives CASSDGGNTEAFF.

The V call is TRBV27, the J call TRBJ1-2, with 7 bases lining up with TRBD1. The germline V gene encodes CDR1 MNHEY and CDR2 SMNVEV (reference sequence). The CDR3 length is 14 residues. V lost 7 bases, J lost 3 bases, and 8 bases stayed unmatched. This chain's CDR3 is CASKLGQADYGYTF. The CDR3 DNA sequence: TGTGCCAGCAAACTTGGACAGGCCGACTATGGCTACACCTTC.

A few counts support this clonotype. V usage is TRBV4-3 and J usage is TRBJ2-7, with 7 bases fitting TRBD2. Germline-derived CDR1 and CDR2 are LGHNA and YSLEER. V was pared by 1 base and J by 2 bases, with 8 bases of the junction left unmatched. The CDR3 is made up of 16 amino acids. CDR3 protein: CASSQGRGGETYEQYF. As DNA, the CDR3 is TGCGCCAGCAGCCAAGGTCGCGGGGGAGAGACCTACGAGCAGTACTTC.

The CDR3 here is CAWSVLDPGELFF. Written as DNA, the CDR3 is TGTGCCTGGAGTGTACTGGATCCCGGGGAGCTGTTTTTT. The chain couples TRBV30 to TRBJ2-2, with D uncertain. Per germline, CDR1 GTSNPN and CDR2 SVGIG (reference sequence). Trimming cost V 0 bases and J 6 bases, with 8 bases left between them. There are 13 residues in the CDR3.

This chain connects TRBV20-1 to TRBJ1-6, with D unclear. This CDR3 has 15 residues. The V and J ends lost 0 bases and 3 bases respectively, with 9 bases between them. Germline assignment: CDR1 DFQATT and CDR2 SNEGSKA (reference sequence). CDR3 loop: CSARDVSFYNSPLHF. The CDR3, as DNA: TGCAGTGCTAGAGACGTGTCTTTCTATAATTCACCCCTCCACTTT.